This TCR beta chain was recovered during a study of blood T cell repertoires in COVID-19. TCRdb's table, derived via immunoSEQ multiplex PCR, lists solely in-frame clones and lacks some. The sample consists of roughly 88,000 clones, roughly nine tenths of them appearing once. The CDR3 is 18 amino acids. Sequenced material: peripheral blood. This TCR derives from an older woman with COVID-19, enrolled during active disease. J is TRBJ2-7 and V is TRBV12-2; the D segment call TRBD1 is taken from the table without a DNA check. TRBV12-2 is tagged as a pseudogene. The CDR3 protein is CASRLAPKPRQGSYEQYF. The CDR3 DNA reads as TGTGCAAGTCGCCTTGCGCCCAAACCTCGACAGGGTTCCTACGAGCAGTACTTC.